This TCR beta chain comes out of a study of shared T cell receptors in the human thymus. This CDR3 region has 16 residues. V was pared by 5 bases and J by 0 bases, with 11 bases between. Germline assignment: CDR1 SNHLY and CDR2 FYNNEI. The data were produced by immunoSEQ multiplex PCR, yet TCRdb's version contains in-frame clones alone and is incomplete. Among approximately 660,000 clones, roughly 90% were seen once, and the ten largest hold about 0.01%. The same data also contributed to another study, on human thymus T cells. That source adds: Healthy Finnish infants undergoing corrective surgery for congenital heart defects were used as donors. Resections that were taken during corrective heart surgery supplied the thymus tissue. Thymic and blood repertoires appeared to display a bias in their usage of V and J genes. Thymic TCR repertoires of unrelated people reportedly overlapped highly.

Sequences were obtained from thymocytes. The clonotype comes from a boy in the first two years of life with a congenital heart defect. This rearrangement joins TRBV2 to TRBJ2-6; D is unclear. The CDR3 protein is CASSPSGFSGANVLTF. The CDR3 DNA reads TGTGCCAGCAGTCCGTCCGGTTTCTCTGGGGCCAACGTCCTGACTTTC.